The 22 T cell receptor beta chains presented below share a single source sample, sequenced in a study of lymphopenia after photon versus proton radiotherapy. Method: immunoSEQ multiplex PCR; TCRdb's copy keeps in-frame clones and lacks some. The sample carries over 50,000 clones, approximately 83% recorded once. This specimen was peripheral blood, taken from a patient treated with photon-based radiotherapy. These TCRs come from a man in his forties with gastric cancer.

The chain recombines TRBV19 with TRBJ1-5, with TRBD1 as a possible D gene (6 bases). The V gene's germline CDR1 is LNHDA and CDR2 SQIVND (reference sequence). This CDR3 region has 13 residues. Trimming removed 5 bases from V and 5 bases from J, with 10 bases in between. CDR3 amino acids: CASSQGRDQPQHF. CDR3 nucleotide sequence: TGTGCCAGTAGTCAGGGGCGAGATCAGCCCCAGCATTTT.

The chain uses TRBV11-1 and TRBJ2-2; tentatively, D is TRBD2 (6 bases). Trimming shortened V by 4 bases and J by 6 bases, and 15 bases separated the two germline ends. The CDR3 length is 15 residues. The germline V gene encodes CDR1 SGHAT and CDR2 FQDESV (reference sequence). This CDR3 reads CASSSRGYVAGELFF. The DNA of the CDR3 is TGTGCCAGCAGCTCTCGGGGGTACGTGGCCGGGGAGCTGTTTTTT.

The chain links TRBV5-4 to TRBJ2-3; 7 bases align to TRBD1. V trimming: 4 bases; J trimming: 3 bases; junction bases outside the gene matches: 8. Germline CDR1 is SGHNT and CDR2 is YYREEE (reference sequence). The CDR3 covers 15 residues. This CDR3 is CASSPPGQQTDTQYF. The CDR3 DNA reads TGTGCCAGCAGCCCGCCGGGACAGCAAACAGATACGCAGTATTTT.

The chain links TRBV7-9 to TRBJ2-1; D gene ambiguous. The CDR3 runs to 14 residues. Looked up from germline, CDR1 is SEHNR and CDR2 is FQNEAQ (reference sequence). V lost 2 bases, J lost 5 bases, and 10 bases lay in between. The chain's CDR3 is CASSLSKPDNEQFF. The CDR3 DNA reads TGTGCCAGCAGCTTAAGCAAACCCGACAATGAGCAGTTCTTC.

CDR3 coding DNA: TGTGCCAGCAGTTATCGAGTTAGCGGAACTGAAGCTTTCTTT. Translated: CASSYRVSGTEAFF. This chain joins TRBV6-6 and TRBJ1-1; D unclear. This CDR3 has 14 amino acids. Germline V gives CDR1 MNHNY, CDR2 SVGAGI (reference sequence). Between the trimmed V and J ends, which lost 3 bases and 5 bases, there was a span of 13 bases.

This clone was seen once. V is TRBV18 and J is TRBJ1-2, with D possibly being TRBD1 (6 bases). Germline V gene lookup returns CDR1 KGHSH and CDR2 LQKENI. The CDR3 is made up of 16 amino acids. V was trimmed by 0 bases and J by 0 bases, leaving 11 bases between them. CDR3 in amino acids: CASSPPTGNTNYGYTF. The CDR3 DNA is TGTGCCAGCTCACCACCCACAGGGAACACTAACTATGGCTACACCTTC. The variable domain in full, completed from reference TRBV18 and TRBJ1-2, reads NAGVMQNPRHLVRRRGQEARLRCSPMKGHSHVYWYRQLPEEGLKFMVYLQKENIIDESGMPKERFSAEFPKEGPSILRIQQVVRGDSAAYFCASSPPTGNTNYGYTFGSGTRLTVV.

The V and J genes are TRBV2 and TRBJ1-5; D remains unclear. V was trimmed by 4 bases and J by 6 bases, leaving 10 bases between them. Germline V lookup: CDR1 SNHLY, CDR2 FYNNEI. CDR3 length: 13 residues. CDR3 coding DNA: TGTGCCAGCAGTGTCGCAGTACGTCAGCCCCAGCATTTT. This codes for CASSVAVRQPQHF.

The chain employs TRBV11-1 and TRBJ2-1; 7 bases are shared with TRBD1. V shed 5 bases, J shed 5 bases, and the junction held 9 bases outside the gene matches. The CDR3 is 15 amino acids. Per the germline V gene, CDR1 is SGHAT and CDR2 is FQDESV (reference sequence). CDR3 in DNA: TGTGCCAGCAGCCAGGACAGGAGCAATCACAATGAGCAGTTCTTC. It specifies CASSQDRSNHNEQFF.

The J gene is TRBJ2-3, the V gene TRBV7-8, with a tentative D call TRBD1 (5 bases). Germline CDR1 is SGHVS and CDR2 is FQNEAQ. CDR3 length: 17 amino acids. V lost 1 base, J lost 7 bases, and 21 bases lay in between. CDR3 in DNA: TGTGCCAGCAGCTTAGTCGGCAGCGCCTTGGGGCTGTATACGCAGTATTTT. It yields the protein CASSLVGSALGLYTQYF. Combining the CDR3 with reference TRBV7-8 and TRBJ2-3 gives the whole variable domain GAGVSQSPRYKVAKRGQDVALRCDPISGHVSLFWYQQALGQGPEFLTYFQNEAQLDKSGLPSDRFFAERPEGSVSTLKIQRTQQEDSAVYLCASSLVGSALGLYTQYFGPGTRLTVL.

J is TRBJ1-2 and V is TRBV5-6; no reliable D call. Deletions cut 0 bases from V and 1 base from J, with 1 base between. The CDR3 has 12 amino acids. Germline assignment: CDR1 SGHDT and CDR2 YYEEEE. The CDR3 is CASSLGNYGYTF. The CDR3 nucleotides read TGTGCCAGCAGCTTGGGTAACTATGGCTACACCTTC.

The chain couples TRBV15 to TRBJ1-2; D remains ambiguous. The V gene lost 8 bases and the J gene lost 0 bases, with 7 bases spanning the gap. The CDR3 runs 12 residues. Per the germline V gene, CDR1 is LNHNV and CDR2 is YYDKDF (reference sequence). The CDR3 DNA is TGTGCCACCGGAGGGTCTAACTATGGCTACACCTTC. Translated, it gives CATGGSNYGYTF.

The genes are TRBV4-1 and TRBJ1-6, with TRBD1 matching over 7 bases. The germline V gene encodes CDR1 MGHRA and CDR2 YSYEKL. With 4 bases clipped from V and 6 bases from J, the junction kept 6 bases outside the gene matches. The CDR3 spans 15 residues. In DNA, the CDR3 is TGCGCCAGCAGCCTAAGACAGGGTAGTAATTCACCCCTCCACTTT. Translated, it gives CASSLRQGSNSPLHF.

The gene calls are TRBV6-6 and TRBJ2-7; D is unclear. The CDR3 consists of 14 residues. Germline V CDR1 and CDR2: MNHNY, SVGAGI (reference sequence). Between the trimmed V and J ends, which lost 0 bases and 2 bases, there was a span of 8 bases. The CDR3 reads CASSYSGPPYEQYF. The CDR3, as DNA: TGTGCCAGCAGTTACTCCGGGCCGCCCTACGAGCAGTACTTC.

J is TRBJ1-1 and V is TRBV7-9; 9 bases align to TRBD1. The V segment lost 1 base and the J segment 1 base; nucleotides outside the gene matches: 1. The length of the CDR3 is 15 residues. Germline CDR1 reads SEHNR; CDR2 reads FQNEAQ (reference sequence). In DNA, the CDR3 is TGTGCCAGCAGCTTAGGGACAGGGGCGAACACTGAAGCTTTCTTT. Encoded protein: CASSLGTGANTEAFF.

V usage is TRBV11-2 and J usage is TRBJ1-6; D may be TRBD1 (6 bases). V lost 1 base, J lost 19 bases, and 17 bases lay in between. CDR1 is SGHAT, CDR2 FQNNGV, per germline. This CDR3 spans 13 amino acids. DNA for the CDR3: TGTGCCAGCAGCTTAGTTCCGGACAGTGAGGTTCACTTT. Its translation is CASSLVPDSEVHF. Full variable domain (rest looked up from reference TRBV11-2 and TRBJ1-6): EAGVAQSPRYKIIEKRQSVAFWCNPISGHATLYWYQQILGQGPKLLIQFQNNGVVDDSQLPKDRFSAERLKGVDSTLKIQPAKLEDSAVYLCASSLVPDSEVHFGNGTRLTVT.

The J gene is TRBJ2-7, the V gene TRBV2; no clear D gene. CDR1 SNHLY and CDR2 FYNNEI come from the germline V gene. Trimming took off 0 bases at V and 7 bases at J, with 13 bases between the two ends. The CDR3 is made up of 14 amino acids. CDR3 DNA: TGTGCCAGCAGTGAAGCAGGGAACCTTGGGGAGCAGTACTTC. Translation: CASSEAGNLGEQYF.

The V and J genes are TRBV30 and TRBJ1-5; maybe TRBD1 (5 bases). The CDR3 extends over 15 amino acids. Germline values: CDR1 GTSNPN, CDR2 SVGIG (reference sequence). The V gene lost 3 bases and the J gene lost 1 base, with 13 bases spanning the gap. CDR3 DNA: TGTGCCTGGAGCCGAGGGGTGGACAGCAATCAGCCCCAGCATTTT. Its translation is CAWSRGVDSNQPQHF.

This clone is a singleton in its sample. The genes are TRBV6-6 and TRBJ1-1, with D unclear. V was cut by 0 bases and J by 1 base, with 0 bases left in between. There are 12 residues in the CDR3. CDR1 and CDR2 from the germline V gene are MNHNY and SVGAGI (reference sequence). CDR3 protein: CASSYSNTEAFF. CDR3 coding DNA: TGTGCCAGCAGTTACTCGAACACTGAAGCTTTCTTT.

The chain is built from TRBV9 and TRBJ1-2, with D possibly being TRBD1 (5 bases). Trimming stripped 3 bases from V and 2 bases from J, with 11 bases between. The CDR3 loop spans 14 amino acids. Germline values: CDR1 SGDLS, CDR2 YYNGEE. This CDR3 reads CASSAGGANYGYTF. CDR3 bases: TGTGCCAGCAGCGCTGGAGGGGCCAACTATGGCTACACCTTC. Using reference TRBV9 and TRBJ1-2 for the parts outside the CDR3, the full variable domain is DSGVTQTPKHLITATGQRVTLRCSPRSGDLSVYWYQQSLDQGLQFLIQYYNGEERAKGNILERFSAQQFPDLHSELNLSSLELGDSALYFCASSAGGANYGYTFGSGTRLTVV.

The chain is built from TRBV7-2 and TRBJ2-7; TRBD1 might be the D (6 bases). Trimming took 3 bases from V and 0 from J, leaving 9 bases between them. Germline V CDR1 and CDR2: SGHTA, FQGNSA. The CDR3 is 14 residues long. CDR3 residues: CASSLGQNSYEQYF. CDR3 sequence (DNA): TGTGCCAGCAGCTTGGGACAAAACTCCTACGAGCAGTACTTC. Drawing the rest from reference TRBV7-2 and TRBJ2-7, the complete variable domain is GAGVSQSPSNKVTEKGKDVELRCDPISGHTALYWYRQSLGQGLEFLIYFQGNSAPDKSGLPSDRFSAERTGGSVSTLTIQRTQQEDSAVYLCASSLGQNSYEQYFGPGTRLTVT.

This chain connects TRBV7-2 to TRBJ2-2; D unclear. In germline, CDR1 is SGHTA, CDR2 FQGNSA. V dropped 5 bases and J dropped 10 bases, with 8 bases sitting between them. The CDR3 covers 11 residues. CDR3 residues: CASSQTEELFF. CDR3 in DNA: TGTGCCAGCAGCCAAACGGAGGAGCTGTTTTTT.

The genes are TRBV7-2 and TRBJ1-1; perhaps TRBD1 as D (6 bases). CDR1 is SGHTA, CDR2 FQGNSA, per germline. Trimming took off 7 bases at V and 1 base at J, with 13 bases between the two ends. This CDR3 has 14 residues. In DNA form, the CDR3 reads TGTGCCAGCAAAAAGGGGGGCAAGAACACTGAAGCTTTCTTT. It is translated as CASKKGGKNTEAFF.